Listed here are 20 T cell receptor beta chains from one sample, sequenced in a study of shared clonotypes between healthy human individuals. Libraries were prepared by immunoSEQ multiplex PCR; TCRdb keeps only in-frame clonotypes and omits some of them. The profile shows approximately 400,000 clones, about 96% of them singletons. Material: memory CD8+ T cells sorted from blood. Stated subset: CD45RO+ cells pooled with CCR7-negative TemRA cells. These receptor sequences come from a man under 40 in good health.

In DNA, the CDR3 is TGTGCCAGCAGCTCGCGGCACAGGTCCGCCTATAATTCACCCCTCCACTTT. Encoded protein: CASSSRHRSAYNSPLHF. This rearrangement joins TRBV7-9 to TRBJ1-6; D may be TRBD1 (5 bases). The germline gives CDR1 SEHNR, CDR2 FQNEAQ (reference sequence). The CDR3 has 17 amino acids. Between the trimmed V and J ends, which lost 4 bases and 2 bases, there was a span of 15 bases. Filled out from reference TRBV7-9 and TRBJ1-6, the complete variable domain reads DTGVSQNPRHKITKRGQNVTFRCDPISEHNRLYWYRQTLGQGPEFLTYFQNEAQLEKSRLLSDRFSAERPKGSFSTLEIQRTEQGDSAMYLCASSSRHRSAYNSPLHFGNGTRLTVT.

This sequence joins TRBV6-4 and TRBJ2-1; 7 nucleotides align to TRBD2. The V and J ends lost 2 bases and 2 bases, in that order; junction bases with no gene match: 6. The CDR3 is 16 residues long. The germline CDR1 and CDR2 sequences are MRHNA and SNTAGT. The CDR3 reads CASSDVAGAAYNEQFF. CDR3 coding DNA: TGTGCCAGCAGTGACGTTGCGGGAGCAGCCTACAATGAGCAGTTCTTC.

CDR3 sequence reads: CASSLARTGHNQPQHF. CDR3 in DNA: TGTGCCAGCAGCTTAGCTAGGACAGGGCATAATCAGCCCCAGCATTTT. The rearrangement joins TRBV7-8 to TRBJ1-5; 8 nucleotides agree with TRBD1. Germline CDR1 is SGHVS and CDR2 is FQNEAQ. J gave up 4 bases and V 0 bases, and 5 bases lay outside the gene matches. The CDR3 sequence is 16 residues long.

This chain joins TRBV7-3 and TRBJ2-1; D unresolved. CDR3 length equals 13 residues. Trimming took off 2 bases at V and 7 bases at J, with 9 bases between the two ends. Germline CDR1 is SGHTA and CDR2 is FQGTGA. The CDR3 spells CASSLGRQNEQFF. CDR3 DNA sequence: TGTGCCAGCAGCTTAGGGCGGCAGAATGAGCAGTTCTTC.

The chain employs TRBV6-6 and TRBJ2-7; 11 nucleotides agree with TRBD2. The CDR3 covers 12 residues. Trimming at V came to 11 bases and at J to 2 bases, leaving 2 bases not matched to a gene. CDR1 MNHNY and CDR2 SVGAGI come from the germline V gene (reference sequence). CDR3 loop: CAVAGGPYEQYF. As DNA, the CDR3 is TGTGCCGTAGCGGGAGGGCCCTACGAGCAGTACTTC.

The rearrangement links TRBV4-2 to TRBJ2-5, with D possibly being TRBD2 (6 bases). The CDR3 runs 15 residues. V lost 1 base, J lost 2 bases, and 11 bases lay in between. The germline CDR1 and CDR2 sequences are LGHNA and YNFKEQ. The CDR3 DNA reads TGTGCCAGCAGCCAAGCGGAGGGAAGTCAAGAGACCCAGTACTTC. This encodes CASSQAEGSQETQYF.

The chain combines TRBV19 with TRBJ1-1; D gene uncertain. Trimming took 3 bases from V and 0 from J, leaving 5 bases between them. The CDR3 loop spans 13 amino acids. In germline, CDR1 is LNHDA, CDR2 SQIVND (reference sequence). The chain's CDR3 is CASSIGVNTEAFF. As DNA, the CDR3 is TGTGCCAGTAGTATCGGGGTGAACACTGAAGCTTTCTTT.

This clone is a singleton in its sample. The CDR3 reads CASIRDSSTGELFF. CDR3 DNA sequence: TGTGCCAGCATAAGGGACTCCTCCACCGGGGAGCTGTTTTTT. The rearrangement joins TRBV7-9 to TRBJ2-2; D is possibly TRBD2 (6 bases). Germline assignment: CDR1 SEHNR and CDR2 FQNEAQ (reference sequence). Between the trimmed V and J ends, which lost 7 bases and 4 bases, there was a span of 13 bases. The CDR3 is 14 residues long.

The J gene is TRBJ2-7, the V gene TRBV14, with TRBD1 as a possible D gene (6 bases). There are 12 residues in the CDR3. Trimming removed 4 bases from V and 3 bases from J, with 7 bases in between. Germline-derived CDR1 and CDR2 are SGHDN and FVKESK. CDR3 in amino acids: CASSLGHYEQYF. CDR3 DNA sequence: TGTGCCAGCAGCCTGGGACACTACGAGCAGTACTTC.

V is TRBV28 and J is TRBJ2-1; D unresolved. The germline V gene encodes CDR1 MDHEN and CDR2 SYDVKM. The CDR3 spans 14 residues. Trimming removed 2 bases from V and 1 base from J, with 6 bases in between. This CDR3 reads CASSLERSYNEQFF. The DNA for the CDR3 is TGTGCCAGCAGTTTAGAGAGATCCTACAATGAGCAGTTCTTC.

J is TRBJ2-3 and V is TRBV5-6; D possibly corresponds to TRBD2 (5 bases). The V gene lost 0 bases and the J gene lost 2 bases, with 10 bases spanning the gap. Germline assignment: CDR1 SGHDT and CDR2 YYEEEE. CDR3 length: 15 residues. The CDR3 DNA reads TGTGCCAGCAGCTTGGACCAAGCGGACACAGATACGCAGTATTTT. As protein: CASSLDQADTDTQYF.

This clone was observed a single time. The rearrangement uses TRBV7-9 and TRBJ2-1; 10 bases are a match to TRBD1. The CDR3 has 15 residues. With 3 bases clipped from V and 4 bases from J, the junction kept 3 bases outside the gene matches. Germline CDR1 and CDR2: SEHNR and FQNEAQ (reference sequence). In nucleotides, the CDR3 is TGTGCCAGCAGCTTTCCGGGACAGGGGTACAATGAGCAGTTCTTC. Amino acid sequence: CASSFPGQGYNEQFF.

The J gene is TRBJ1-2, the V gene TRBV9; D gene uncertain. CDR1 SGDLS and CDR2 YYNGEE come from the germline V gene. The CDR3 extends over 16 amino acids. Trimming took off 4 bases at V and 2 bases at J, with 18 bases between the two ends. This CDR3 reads CASSHPAPDLNYGYTF. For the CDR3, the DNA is TGTGCCAGCAGCCACCCCGCCCCCGACCTAAACTATGGCTACACCTTC.

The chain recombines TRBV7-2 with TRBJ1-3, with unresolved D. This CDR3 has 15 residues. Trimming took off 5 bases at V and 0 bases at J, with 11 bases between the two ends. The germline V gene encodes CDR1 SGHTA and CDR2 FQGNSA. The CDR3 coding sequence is TGTGCCAGCAGCCTGTGGGCTTTCTCTGGAAACACCATATATTTT. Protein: CASSLWAFSGNTIYF.

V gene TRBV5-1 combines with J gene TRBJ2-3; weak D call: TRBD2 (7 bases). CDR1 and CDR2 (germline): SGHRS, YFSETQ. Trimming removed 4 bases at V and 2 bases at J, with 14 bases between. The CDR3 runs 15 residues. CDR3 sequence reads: CASSPGGGPTDTQYF. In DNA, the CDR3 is TGCGCCAGCAGCCCTGGGGGGGGGCCCACAGATACGCAGTATTTT.

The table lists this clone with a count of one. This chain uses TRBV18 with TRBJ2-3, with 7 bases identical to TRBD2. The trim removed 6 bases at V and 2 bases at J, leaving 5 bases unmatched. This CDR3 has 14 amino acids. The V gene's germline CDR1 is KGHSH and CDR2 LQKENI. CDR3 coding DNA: TGTGCCAGCTCCCTAGCGGCCTTCACAGATACGCAGTATTTT. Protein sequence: CASSLAAFTDTQYF.

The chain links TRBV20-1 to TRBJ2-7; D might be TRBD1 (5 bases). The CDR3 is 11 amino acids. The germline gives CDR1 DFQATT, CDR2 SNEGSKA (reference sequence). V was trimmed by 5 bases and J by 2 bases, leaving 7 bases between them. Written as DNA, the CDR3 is TGCAGTGCTTTGGGGCCCTACGAGCAGTACTTC. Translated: CSALGPYEQYF.

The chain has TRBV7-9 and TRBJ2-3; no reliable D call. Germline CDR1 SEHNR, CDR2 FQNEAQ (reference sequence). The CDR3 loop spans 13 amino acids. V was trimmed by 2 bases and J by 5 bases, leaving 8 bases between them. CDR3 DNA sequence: TGTGCCAGCAGCTTAAGCCAAGGAGATACGCAGTATTTT. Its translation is CASSLSQGDTQYF.

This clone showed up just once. The CDR3 loop is CASSYSGDTIYF. CDR3 DNA: TGTGCCAGCAGTTACTCAGGGGACACCATATATTTT. The genes are TRBV6-5 and TRBJ1-3; D is possibly TRBD1 (5 bases). The CDR3 extends over 12 amino acids. Trimming shortened V by 0 bases and J by 8 bases, and 5 bases separated the two germline ends. The V gene's germline CDR1 is MNHEY and CDR2 SVGAGI.

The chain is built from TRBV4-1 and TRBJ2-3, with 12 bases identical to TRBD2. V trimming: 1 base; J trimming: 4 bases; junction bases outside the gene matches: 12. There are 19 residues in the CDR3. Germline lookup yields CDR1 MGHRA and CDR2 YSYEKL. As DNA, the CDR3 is TGCGCCAGCAGCCAAGCGGGAGTCCGACTAGCGGGAGTGGCAGATACGCAGTATTTT. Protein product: CASSQAGVRLAGVADTQYF.